One T cell receptor beta chain is described in this entry. This sample stems from a study of blood T cells in healthy people across ages. CDR1 and CDR2 (germline): MNHEY, SMNVEV (reference sequence). The V and J ends lost 0 bases and 4 bases respectively, with 12 bases between them. This CDR3 has 15 residues. A J-beta primer mix and a sample-barcoded 5' primer were used in a second PCR of about 7 to 12 cycles. From the 5' RACE reads, TCRdb called clonotypes with MiXCR, one entry per CDR3 protein. Among almost 550,000 distinct CDR3 sequences listed, more than 20% were seen once. Peripheral blood samples of approximately 10 milliliters were drawn from each donor. Isolated per sample were at least 7 million PBMCs. Separately, the same data were catalogued under a study of T cells of mothers and their children. From that second work: A slight, non-significant increase in overlap was found for related mother-child pairs relative to unrelated pairs.

V usage is TRBV27 and J usage is TRBJ1-1; D may be TRBD1 (6 bases). This sequence was found in a boy aged 10-17 years in good health. Sequenced sample: blood. The CDR3 sequence is CASSLSRGSGTEAFF. Here the CDR3 DNA reads TGTGCCAGCAGTTTATCAAGGGGGTCGGGCACTGAAGCTTTCTTT.